These 25 T cell receptor beta chains came from one sample sequenced in a study of T cells in Graves' hyperthyroidism and ophthalmopathy. Amplified TCR beta CDR3 regions derived from RNA transcripts. A first-round RT-PCR of the TCR CDR3 used the HTBI primer set. TCRdb fed the multiplex PCR reads into MiXCR, producing one record per CDR3 protein. The data contain a few hundred thousand distinct CDR3 sequences, 15% to 19% of them singletons. Material: blood. The receptors stem from a woman in her 30s with Graves' hyperthyroidism.

This clonotype came up many times. This sequence joins TRBV20-1 and TRBJ2-1; 7 bases fit TRBD2. V dropped 3 bases and J dropped 7; count of bases not matched to a gene: 12. The CDR3 consists of 15 residues. Germline assignment: CDR1 DFQATT and CDR2 SNEGSKA (reference sequence). CDR3 nucleotides: TGCAGTGCTAGGAGTCCAGCGGGAAAACCTAATGAGCAGTTCTTC. It yields the protein CSARSPAGKPNEQFF.

The V call is TRBV15, the J call TRBJ1-5; D unresolved. The V and J ends lost 3 bases and 9 bases respectively, with 30 bases between them. The CDR3 covers 19 residues. Germline V gives CDR1 LNHNV, CDR2 YYDKDF (reference sequence). Here the CDR3 reads CATSRLPLAGRSSMRPQHF. As DNA, the CDR3 is TGTGCCACCAGCAGGTTGCCCCTGGCAGGACGATCCTCGATGAGGCCCCAGCATTTT.

At least ten counts were recorded for this clonotype. The chain joins TRBV7-3 to TRBJ2-3; D call uncertain. The V and J ends lost 1 base and 0 bases respectively, with 5 bases between them. CDR1 is SGHTA and CDR2 is FQGTGA in the germline V gene. This CDR3 has 14 residues. CDR3 coding DNA: TGTGCCAGCAGCTTAATAAGCAGCACAGATACGCAGTATTTT. It is translated as CASSLISSTDTQYF. Looking up the rest from reference TRBV7-3 and TRBJ2-3 gives the full variable domain: GAGVSQTPSNKVTEKGKYVELRCDPISGHTALYWYRQSLGQGPEFLIYFQGTGAADDSGLPNDRFFAVRPEGSVSTLKIQRTERGDSAVYLCASSLISSTDTQYFGPGTRLTVL.

This clonotype was observed at least ten times. The chain has TRBV3-1 and TRBJ2-3; D tentatively fits TRBD1 or TRBD2 (5 bases each). The V end was cut by 7 bases, the J end by 6 bases, with 14 bases between. This CDR3 is 13 amino acids long. Per the germline V gene, CDR1 is LGHDT and CDR2 is YNNKEL (reference sequence). The CDR3 bases are TGTGCCAGCACCAGGGACCTAGGTGATACGCAGTATTTT. Translating it yields CASTRDLGDTQYF.

This clonotype was observed a handful of times. The chain recombines TRBV18 with TRBJ1-3; TRBD1 matches 8 bases. Germline loops: CDR1 KGHSH, CDR2 LQKENI. CDR3 length: 15 amino acids. V shed 3 bases and J 4 bases; nucleotides not matched to a gene: 5. DNA for the CDR3: TGTGCCAGCTCACCTGGACAGGGAATAGGAAACACCATATATTTT. Translating it yields CASSPGQGIGNTIYF. Full variable domain (outside the CDR3, taken from reference TRBV18 and TRBJ1-3): NAGVMQNPRHLVRRRGQEARLRCSPMKGHSHVYWYRQLPEEGLKFMVYLQKENIIDESGMPKERFSAEFPKEGPSILRIQQVVRGDSAAYFCASSPGQGIGNTIYFGEGSWLTVV.

This chain uses TRBV25-1 with TRBJ2-2; D assignment may be TRBD1 or TRBD2 (5 bases each). CDR3 length: 15 amino acids. Germline CDR1 MGHDK, CDR2 SYGVNS. Deletions cut 2 bases from V and 7 bases from J, with 14 bases between. CDR3 residues: CASSEIMGEYGELFF. In DNA form, the CDR3 reads TGTGCCAGCAGTGAAATTATGGGGGAATACGGGGAGCTGTTTTTT.

About this clonotype itself: A much larger clone is a single base away; this may be a read error. This chain connects TRBV2 to TRBJ2-1; no clear D. Germline CDR1 is SNHLY and CDR2 is FYNNEI. The CDR3 covers 16 residues. The CDR3 here is CASSVLARSSCNEQFF. As DNA, the CDR3 is TGTGCCAGCAGTGTGTTGGCGAGAAGCTCCTGCAATGAGCAGTTCTTC.

This clonotype was counted a few times. The gene calls are TRBV6-2 or TRBV6-3 and TRBJ2-1; D might be TRBD2 (7 bases). The CDR3 runs 15 residues. Germline V lookup: CDR1 MNHEY, CDR2 SVGEGT. V was shortened by 8 bases and J by 3 bases, with 17 bases between the two germline ends. The CDR3 bases are TGTGCCAGCGCGACTCGCGGGGGACACTACAATGAGCAGTTCTTC. It codes for CASATRGGHYNEQFF.

This clonotype was found many times. The chain recombines TRBV18 with TRBJ1-1; D possibly corresponds to TRBD1 (6 bases). Germline-derived CDR1 and CDR2 are KGHSH and LQKENI. With 3 bases removed from V and 1 base from J, the gap between germline ends came to 9 bases. The CDR3 totals 14 residues. CDR3 in DNA: TGTGCCAGCTCACCTCAGGGGCAGAACACTGAAGCTTTCTTT. Amino acids: CASSPQGQNTEAFF.

The chain is built from TRBV5-1 and TRBJ1-3; TRBD1 agrees at 7 bases. V lost 0 bases and J lost 2; bases outside the gene matches: 2. CDR3 size: 15 residues. Germline CDR1 and CDR2: SGHRS and YFSETQ. The CDR3 is CASSLAGTAGNTIYF. DNA of the CDR3: TGCGCCAGCAGCTTGGCCGGGACAGCTGGAAACACCATATATTTT.

This clonotype has a count of ten or more. V is TRBV30 and J is TRBJ1-5, with TRBD1 matching 7 bases. Looked up from germline, CDR1 is GTSNPN and CDR2 is SVGIG (reference sequence). There are 13 residues in the CDR3. After removal of 3 bases from V and 7 bases from J, the junction contained 6 bases not matched to a gene. The CDR3 here is CAWSHRGEQPQHF. In nucleotides, the CDR3 is TGTGCCTGGAGCCACAGGGGTGAGCAGCCCCAGCATTTT.

The chain carries TRBV7-2 and TRBJ2-6; D unresolved. V was pared by 6 bases and J by 2 bases, with 2 bases between. This CDR3 comprises 12 residues. Germline CDR1 SGHTA, CDR2 FQGNSA. Written as DNA, the CDR3 is TGTGCCAGCAGGACTGGGGCCAACGTCCTGACTTTC. It is translated as CASRTGANVLTF.

In the case of this clonotype: A read error is possible here, since a much larger clone lies one base away. The chain combines TRBV7-8 with TRBJ2-3; the D is unclear. CDR3 length: 13 residues. Germline lookup yields CDR1 SGHVS and CDR2 FQNEAQ. V lost 5 bases, J lost 4 bases, and 10 bases lay in between. CDR3 loop: CASSPQTPDTQYF. CDR3 nucleotides: TGTGCCAGCAGCCCCCAGACGCCAGATACGCAGTATTTT.

The gene calls are TRBV5-1 and TRBJ2-7; possibly TRBD2 for D (5 bases). Germline V gene data show CDR1 as SGHRS and CDR2 as YFSETQ. V was trimmed by 0 bases and J by 8 bases, leaving 12 bases between them. The CDR3 extends over 13 amino acids. In DNA form, the CDR3 reads TGCGCCAGCAGCTTGGTGGTTCGGGATCAGCAGTACTTC. Encoded protein: CASSLVVRDQQYF.

The table lists this clonotype with a few counts. This sequence joins TRBV7-2 and TRBJ2-3; D might be TRBD2 (6 bases). Trimming pared 5 bases from V and 0 bases from J, leaving 15 bases between. The CDR3 loop spans 16 amino acids. The germline V gene has CDR1 SGHTA and CDR2 FQGNSA. The CDR3 nucleotides read TGTGCCAGCAGCGCCTGGGGCGGGACTAGCACAGATACGCAGTATTTT. This sequence encodes CASSAWGGTSTDTQYF. The variable domain in full, completed from reference TRBV7-2 and TRBJ2-3, reads GAGVSQSPSNKVTEKGKDVELRCDPISGHTALYWYRQSLGQGLEFLIYFQGNSAPDKSGLPSDRFSAERTGGSVSTLTIQRTQQEDSAVYLCASSAWGGTSTDTQYFGPGTRLTVL.

This clonotype was counted a few times. The chain links TRBV29-1 to TRBJ2-1, with 11 bases identical to TRBD2. Germline assignment: CDR1 SQVTM and CDR2 ANQGSEA. The CDR3 loop spans 15 amino acids. V dropped 4 bases and J dropped 7; count of bases not matched to a gene: 9. The CDR3 region is CSVGSSGRMGNEQFF. CDR3 in DNA: TGCAGCGTTGGGTCTAGCGGGAGGATGGGTAATGAGCAGTTCTTC.

This clonotype was seen many times. This rearrangement joins TRBV5-1 to TRBJ2-1; 8 bases fit TRBD2. V lost 0 bases and J lost 7; bases outside the gene matches: 6. Germline V lookup: CDR1 SGHRS, CDR2 YFSETQ. The CDR3 is 15 amino acids. The CDR3 sequence: CASSLVAGGSNEQFF. The CDR3, as DNA: TGCGCCAGCAGCTTGGTGGCGGGAGGTTCAAATGAGCAGTTCTTC.

This clonotype was counted ten times or more. The chain joins TRBV11-2 to TRBJ2-7; D is uncertain. V was clipped by 1 base and J by 0 bases, with 10 bases between them. CDR3 length: 15 residues. The V gene's germline CDR1 is SGHAT and CDR2 FQNNGV. The CDR3 reads CASSLAPPFSYEQYF. As DNA, the CDR3 is TGTGCCAGCAGCTTAGCTCCCCCCTTCTCCTACGAGCAGTACTTC.

This clonotype occurred many times. The chain combines TRBV20-1 with TRBJ2-7; 8 nucleotides line up with TRBD1. Per germline, CDR1 DFQATT and CDR2 SNEGSKA (reference sequence). There are 16 residues in the CDR3. The J segment lost 3 bases and the V segment lost 1 base, leaving 11 bases of the junction unmatched. CDR3 loop: CSARVPGQGGIYEQYF. In DNA form, the CDR3 reads TGCAGTGCTAGAGTCCCTGGACAGGGAGGAATCTACGAGCAGTACTTC.

The table lists this clonotype with a count of one. Compared with germline, one end of the junction differs, possibly owing to a read error. The rearrangement joins TRBV7-9 to TRBJ1-1; D is unresolved. Germline V CDR1 and CDR2: SEHNR, FQNEAQ (reference sequence). The CDR3 spans 13 residues. The CDR3 nucleotides are TGTGCCAGCAGCTTAGCCCCGAACACTGAATCTTTCTTT. This gives the protein CASSLAPNTESFF.

This chain uses TRBV5-6 with TRBJ1-5; maybe TRBD1 (5 bases). The CDR3 covers 17 residues. Trimming cost V 4 bases and J 4 bases, with 21 bases left between them. Germline V CDR1 and CDR2: SGHDT, YYEEEE. For the CDR3, the DNA is TGTGCCAGCAGCGAAAACAGGCTAGGGTGGATTAATCAGCCCCAGCATTTT. It translates to CASSENRLGWINQPQHF.

This clonotype has at least ten counts. The genes are TRBV5-1 and TRBJ2-1; no reliable D call. Germline CDR1 and CDR2: SGHRS and YFSETQ. V shed 7 bases and J shed 4 bases, with 12 bases lying between them. This CDR3 region has 13 residues. The CDR3 DNA reads TGCGCCAGCGGTCCTGGGCGGTACAATGAGCAGTTCTTC. Translating gives CASGPGRYNEQFF.

In this sample, this clonotype turned up many times. The chain employs TRBV27 and TRBJ2-1; D unresolved. This CDR3 is 15 amino acids long. Germline CDR1 MNHEY, CDR2 SMNVEV (reference sequence). V lost 7 bases, J lost 7 bases, and 20 bases lay in between. CDR3 nucleotide sequence: TGTGCCAGCACCGGTGGACCATACACGCCTAATGAGCAGTTCTTC. This translates into CASTGGPYTPNEQFF.

Ten or more counts support this clonotype. The chain joins TRBV18 to TRBJ2-7; 11 nucleotides line up with TRBD2. The CDR3 has 15 amino acids. V lost 3 bases, J lost 4 bases, and 5 bases stayed unmatched. Germline V CDR1 and CDR2: KGHSH, LQKENI. The CDR3 sequence is CASSPMTSGKYEQYF. CDR3 DNA sequence: TGTGCCAGCTCACCGATGACTAGCGGGAAATACGAGCAGTACTTC.

This clonotype appeared a few times. The rearrangement links TRBV27 to TRBJ2-1; 10 bases are a match to TRBD2. CDR1 and CDR2 (germline): MNHEY, SMNVEV (reference sequence). There are 16 residues in the CDR3. The junction had 3 bases not matched to a gene; V was cut back by 3 bases and J by 1 base. CDR3 region: CASSFSLAGSYNEQFF. The CDR3 DNA reads as TGTGCCAGCAGTTTTTCACTAGCGGGGTCCTACAATGAGCAGTTCTTC.